This T cell receptor (beta chain) was profiled in a study of T cells in Graves' hyperthyroidism and ophthalmopathy. Study-level findings and limits: Stable hyperthyroidism was told apart from ophthalmopathy by a model built on 13 V-J features. Most thyroid clonotypes with frequency above 0.001 were detected in blood.

CDR1 and CDR2 (germline): MGHRA, YSYEKL. The CDR3 covers 16 residues. V lost 4 bases and J lost 1, with 11 bases in between. TCR beta CDR3 region amplification was performed from RNA transcripts. Carried out on the TCR CDR3, a first-round RT-PCR used the HTBI primer set. TCRdb re-called the multiplex PCR reads through MiXCR, storing one row per CDR3 protein. This sample has around 620,000 distinct CDR3 sequences, with 35% to 55% found just once. In regard to this clonotype: Its matching antigen is unknown.

Uncontrolled infection, other autoimmune disease, pregnancy or lactation excluded patients. This receptor was obtained from an adult woman with Graves' disease, either hyperthyroidism or ophthalmopathy (not recorded which). Sequencing used peripheral blood or thyroid tissue (not recorded which). The chain has TRBV4-1 and TRBJ1-6, with D possibly TRBD1 on 6 matching bases. Written as DNA, the CDR3 is TGCGCCAGCAGCCGGTCAGGGGTGTCCTATAATTCACCCCTCCACTTT. Translating gives CASSRSGVSYNSPLHF.